This TCR beta chain was captured by sequencing in a study of T cells in Graves' hyperthyroidism and ophthalmopathy (dated by TCRdb to about 2019). Background on the whole study: To identify TCR V-J signatures that set the groups apart, the researchers used a discovery cohort of about a hundred patients, made up of 40 to 45 with Graves' ophthalmopathy and 57 with stable Graves' hyperthyroidism. Whether ophthalmopathy could be predicted prospectively was tested in an independent validation cohort made up of approximately 19 hyperthyroidism patients plus 17 patients who later progressed to ophthalmopathy. In about 6 Graves' hyperthyroidism patients, the study also compared T-cell repertoires from thyroid tissue with T-cell repertoires from blood. TCR Vbeta CDR3 sequencing of roughly 140 peripheral blood samples (over 40 ophthalmopathy, 75 hyperthyroidism and approximately 17 progressor patients) is reported in the paper. Once sampling was done, hyperthyroidism patients were given methimazole at a starting dose of 30 mg daily, whereas ophthalmopathy patients were given high-dose intravenous methylprednisolone. For training and testing, the 100 or so patients in the discovery cohort were randomly divided in a 7:3 ratio.

What the work shows at the level of the full study, not this receptor alone: Most expanded thyroid clonotypes (frequency above 0.001) were also found in blood, which suggests that blood repertoires may mirror thyroid immune responses. In validation, progression to ophthalmopathy was predicted by the model with approximately 67% sensitivity and just over 72% specificity, a median of approximately 6.5 months before onset. Sample size was not statistically predetermined, and investigators were not blinded to group allocation. A model built on a 13 V-J signature distinguished ophthalmopathy from stable hyperthyroidism, reaching 87.88% sensitivity and about 81% specificity in cross-validation and 80%/75% in testing.

Any patient with an uncontrolled infection, another autoimmune disease, pregnancy or lactation was excluded. Diagnoses relied on clinical symptoms, serum thyroxine and TRAb, thyroid ultrasound and orbital computed tomography. Trizol reagent was used to extract total RNA, and RNA quality was then checked on an Agilent 2100 Bioanalyzer. This clonotype was observed many times. Its antigen target is currently unknown. The sample holds no much larger clone one base away, and base qualities are not on file. Amplification of TCR beta CDR3 regions was carried out from RNA transcripts. The TCR CDR3 was subjected to a first round of RT-PCR using the HTBI primer set and the Qiagen OneStep RT-PCR kit. Libraries were constructed in a second round of multiplex PCR, after which size selection and purification were performed. The libraries were sequenced on an Illumina HiSeq2000 using paired-end 100 bp reads. In the source study's methods: SOAPnuke was used to process the raw data, removing reads that contained adapters or uncalled bases, had a mean Phred below 15, or lacked an exact match to the constant primer or identifier. High-quality paired reads were merged with COPE v1.2.5, and unique nucleotide sequences were defined as clonotypes. MiTCR v1.1 was used to align the clonotypes against IMGT TRBV, TRBD and TRBJ reference segments. The analysis was restricted to V-J combinations with a frequency above 0.0001, which together covered approximately 99% of the repertoires. The TCS score was defined as F50 (clonal expansion) divided by E x V (chaos), with BLOSUM62-based TCRdist calculated between CDR3 peptides within each V-J. Welch's t-statistics and random forest reduced around 550 V-J features to 10 to 15, which were used in a naive Bayes classifier (R e1071). The Morisita-Horn index was used to measure how similar the thyroid and blood repertoires were. Using fastp at Q25 and MiXCR, TCRdb reprocessed the public reads and kept productive beta chains. Records with the same CDR3 protein are collapsed into one entry carrying the most frequent genes and DNA. The V and J calls and clone size are TCRdb's, not the authors'. This sample gives 450,000 to 700,000 distinct CDR3 sequences in total; approximately 44% of them show up just once. About 20% of the sample is in the top ten clones.

The CDR3 holds 12 amino acids from the cysteine to the phenylalanine. The retained sequence is limited to the CDR3, 36 bases, with the frame set at the first base. The germline V gene (reference sequence) provides CDR1 SEHNR and CDR2 FQNEAQ. V gives up 5 bases and J gives up 13 bases, and the segment between their germline ends measures 12 bases. Sequencing was carried out using peripheral blood or thyroid tissue (not recorded which). The receptor was derived from an adult woman with Graves' disease, either hyperthyroidism or ophthalmopathy (not recorded which). Recombination connected TRBV7-9 to TRBJ1-6, with no reliable assignment of the D segment. The CDR3 region reads CASSVSTGPLHF. The DNA is TGTGCCAGCAGCGTATCTACTGGGCCCCTCCACTTT.